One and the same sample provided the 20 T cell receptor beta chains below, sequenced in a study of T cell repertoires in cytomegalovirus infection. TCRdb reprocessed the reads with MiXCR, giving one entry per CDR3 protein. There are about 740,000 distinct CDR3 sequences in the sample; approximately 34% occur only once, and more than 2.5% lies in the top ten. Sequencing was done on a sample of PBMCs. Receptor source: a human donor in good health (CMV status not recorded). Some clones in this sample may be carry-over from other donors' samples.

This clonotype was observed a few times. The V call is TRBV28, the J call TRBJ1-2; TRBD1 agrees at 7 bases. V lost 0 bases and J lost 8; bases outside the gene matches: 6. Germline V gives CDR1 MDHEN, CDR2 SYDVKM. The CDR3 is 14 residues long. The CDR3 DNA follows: TGTGCCAGCAGTTTATGGGGGACAGAGCGAGGCTACACCTTC. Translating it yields CASSLWGTERGYTF.

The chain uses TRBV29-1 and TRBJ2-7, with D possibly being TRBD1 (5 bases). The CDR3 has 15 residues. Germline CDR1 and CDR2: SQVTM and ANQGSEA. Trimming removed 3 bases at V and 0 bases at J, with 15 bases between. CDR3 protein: CSVESGQGPSYEQYF. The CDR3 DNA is TGCAGCGTTGAGAGTGGGCAGGGTCCCTCCTACGAGCAGTACTTC.

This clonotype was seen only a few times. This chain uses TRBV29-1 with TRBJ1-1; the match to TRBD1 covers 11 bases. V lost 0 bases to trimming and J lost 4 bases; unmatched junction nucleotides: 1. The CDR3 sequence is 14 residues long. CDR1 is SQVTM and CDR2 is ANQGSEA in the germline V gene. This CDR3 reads CSVEDGTGGTEAFF. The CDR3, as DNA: TGCAGCGTTGAAGATGGGACAGGGGGCACTGAAGCTTTCTTT.

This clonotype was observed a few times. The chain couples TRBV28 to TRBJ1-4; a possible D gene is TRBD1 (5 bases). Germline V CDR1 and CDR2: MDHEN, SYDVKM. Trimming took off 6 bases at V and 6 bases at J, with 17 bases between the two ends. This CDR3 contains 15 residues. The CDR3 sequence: CASRPSGNTDEKLFF. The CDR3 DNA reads TGTGCCAGCAGACCCTCAGGGAATACGGATGAAAAACTGTTTTTT.

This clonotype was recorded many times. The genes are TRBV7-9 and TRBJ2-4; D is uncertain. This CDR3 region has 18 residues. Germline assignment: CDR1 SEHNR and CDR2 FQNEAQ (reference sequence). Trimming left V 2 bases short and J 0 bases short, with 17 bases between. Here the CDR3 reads CASSLLSGGILAKNIQYF. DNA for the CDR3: TGTGCCAGCAGCTTACTATCGGGTGGGATACTAGCCAAAAACATTCAGTACTTC.

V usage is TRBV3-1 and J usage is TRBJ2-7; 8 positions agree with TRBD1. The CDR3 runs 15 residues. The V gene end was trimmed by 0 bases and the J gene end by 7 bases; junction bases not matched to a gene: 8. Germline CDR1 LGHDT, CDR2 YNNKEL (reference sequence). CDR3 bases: TGTGCCAGCAGCCAAGAAAGACAGGGGATAGAGGAGCAGTACTTC. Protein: CASSQERQGIEEQYF.

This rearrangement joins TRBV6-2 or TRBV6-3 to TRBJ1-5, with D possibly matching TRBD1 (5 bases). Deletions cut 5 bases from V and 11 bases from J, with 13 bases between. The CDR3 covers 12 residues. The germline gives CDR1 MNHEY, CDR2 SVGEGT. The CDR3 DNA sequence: TGTGCCAGCAGTACACAGGTACTGACCCAGCATTTT. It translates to CASSTQVLTQHF.

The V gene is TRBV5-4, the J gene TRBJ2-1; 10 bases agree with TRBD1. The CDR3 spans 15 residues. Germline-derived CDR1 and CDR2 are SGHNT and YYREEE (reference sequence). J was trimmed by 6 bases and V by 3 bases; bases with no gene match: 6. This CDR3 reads CASSSWDRGRNEQFF. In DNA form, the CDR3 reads TGTGCCAGCAGCTCATGGGACAGGGGACGCAATGAGCAGTTCTTC. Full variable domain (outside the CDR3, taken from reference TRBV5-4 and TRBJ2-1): ETGVTQSPTHLIKTRGQQVTLRCSSQSGHNTVSWYQQALGQGPQFIFQYYREEENGRGNFPPRFSGLQFPNYSSELNVNALELDDSALYLCASSSWDRGRNEQFFGPGTRLTVL.

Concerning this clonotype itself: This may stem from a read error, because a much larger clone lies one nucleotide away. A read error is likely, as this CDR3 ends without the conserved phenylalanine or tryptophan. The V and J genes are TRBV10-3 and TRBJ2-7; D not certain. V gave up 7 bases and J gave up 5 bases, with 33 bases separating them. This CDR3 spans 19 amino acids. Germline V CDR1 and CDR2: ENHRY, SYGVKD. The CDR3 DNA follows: TGTGCCATCAAACCTGGTGGCGCCGGGCCCTCTCCCGGTGACAACGAGCAGTACTTA. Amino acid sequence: CAIKPGGAGPSPGDNEQYL.

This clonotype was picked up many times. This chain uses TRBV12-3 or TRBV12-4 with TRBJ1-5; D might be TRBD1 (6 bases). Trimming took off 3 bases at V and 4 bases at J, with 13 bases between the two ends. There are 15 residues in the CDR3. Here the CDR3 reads CASSFGGAVNQPQHF. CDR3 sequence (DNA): TGTGCCAGCAGTTTTGGGGGGGCGGTAAATCAGCCCCAGCATTTT.

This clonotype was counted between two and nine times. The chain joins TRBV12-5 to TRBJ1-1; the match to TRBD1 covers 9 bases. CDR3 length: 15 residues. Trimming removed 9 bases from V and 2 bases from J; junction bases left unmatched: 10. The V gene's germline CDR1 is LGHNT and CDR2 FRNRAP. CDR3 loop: CASQTGTGINTEAFF. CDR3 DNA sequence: TGTGCTAGCCAAACCGGGACAGGGATAAACACTGAAGCTTTCTTT.

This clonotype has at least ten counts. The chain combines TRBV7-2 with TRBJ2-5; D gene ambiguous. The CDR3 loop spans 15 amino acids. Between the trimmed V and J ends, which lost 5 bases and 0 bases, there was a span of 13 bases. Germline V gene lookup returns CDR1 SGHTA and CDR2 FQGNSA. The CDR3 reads CASSPRLVYQETQYF. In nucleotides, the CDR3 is TGTGCCAGCAGCCCTAGGTTGGTGTACCAAGAGACCCAGTACTTC.

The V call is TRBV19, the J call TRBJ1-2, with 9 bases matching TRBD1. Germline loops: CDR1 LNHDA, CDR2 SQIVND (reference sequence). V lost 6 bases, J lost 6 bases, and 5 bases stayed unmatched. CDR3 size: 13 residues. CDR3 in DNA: TGTGCCAGTAGCACCGGACAGGGGAATGGCTACACCTTC. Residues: CASSTGQGNGYTF.

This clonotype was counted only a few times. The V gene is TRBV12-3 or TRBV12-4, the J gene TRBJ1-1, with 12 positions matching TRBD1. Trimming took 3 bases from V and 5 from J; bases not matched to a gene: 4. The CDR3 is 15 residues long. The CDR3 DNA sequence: TGTGCCAGCAGTTTTTGGGACAGGGGGCGAACTGAAGCTTTCTTT. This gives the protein CASSFWDRGRTEAFF.

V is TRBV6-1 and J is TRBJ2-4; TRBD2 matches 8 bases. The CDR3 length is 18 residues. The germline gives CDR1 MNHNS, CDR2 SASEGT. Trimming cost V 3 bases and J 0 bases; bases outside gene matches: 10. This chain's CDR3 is CASSDGLAGVTAKNIQYF. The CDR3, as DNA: TGTGCCAGCAGTGACGGGCTAGCGGGTGTTACAGCCAAAAACATTCAGTACTTC.

The CDR3 sequence: CASSQRHLNQPQHF. The CDR3, as DNA: TGTGCCAGCAGTCAAAGACATCTCAATCAGCCCCAGCATTTT. The chain joins TRBV27 to TRBJ1-5; D unresolved. Germline CDR1 and CDR2: MNHEY and SMNVEV (reference sequence). CDR3 length: 14 amino acids. V shed 5 bases and J shed 3 bases, with 11 bases lying between them.

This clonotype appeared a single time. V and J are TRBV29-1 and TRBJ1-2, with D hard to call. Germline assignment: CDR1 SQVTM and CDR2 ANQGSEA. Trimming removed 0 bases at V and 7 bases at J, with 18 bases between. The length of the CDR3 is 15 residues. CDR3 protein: CSVEDRSPSLAGYTF. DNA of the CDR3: TGCAGCGTTGAAGATCGCTCACCGTCCCTCGCTGGCTACACCTTC.

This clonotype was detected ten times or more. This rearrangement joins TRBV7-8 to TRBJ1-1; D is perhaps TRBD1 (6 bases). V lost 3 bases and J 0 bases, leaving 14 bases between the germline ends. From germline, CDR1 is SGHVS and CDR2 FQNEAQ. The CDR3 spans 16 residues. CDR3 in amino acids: CASSFVGGRMNTEAFF. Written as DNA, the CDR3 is TGTGCCAGCAGCTTCGTTGGGGGGCGAATGAACACTGAAGCTTTCTTT.

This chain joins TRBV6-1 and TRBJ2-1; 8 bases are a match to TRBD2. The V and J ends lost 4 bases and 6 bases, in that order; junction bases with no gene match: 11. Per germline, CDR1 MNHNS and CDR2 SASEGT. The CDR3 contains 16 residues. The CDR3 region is CASSGPGLEVFNEQFF. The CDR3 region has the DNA TGTGCCAGCAGTGGACCGGGACTAGAGGTTTTCAATGAGCAGTTCTTC.

The CDR3 sequence: CASSLAPMPGDEQFF. The DNA for the CDR3 is TGTGCCAGCAGCTTGGCACCTATGCCAGGGGATGAGCAGTTCTTC. The rearrangement uses TRBV5-5 and TRBJ2-1, with D possibly being TRBD1 (6 bases). The CDR3 spans 15 residues. CDR1 is SGHKS and CDR2 is YYEKEE in the germline V gene (reference sequence). Trimming cost V 0 bases and J 8 bases, with 15 bases left between them.